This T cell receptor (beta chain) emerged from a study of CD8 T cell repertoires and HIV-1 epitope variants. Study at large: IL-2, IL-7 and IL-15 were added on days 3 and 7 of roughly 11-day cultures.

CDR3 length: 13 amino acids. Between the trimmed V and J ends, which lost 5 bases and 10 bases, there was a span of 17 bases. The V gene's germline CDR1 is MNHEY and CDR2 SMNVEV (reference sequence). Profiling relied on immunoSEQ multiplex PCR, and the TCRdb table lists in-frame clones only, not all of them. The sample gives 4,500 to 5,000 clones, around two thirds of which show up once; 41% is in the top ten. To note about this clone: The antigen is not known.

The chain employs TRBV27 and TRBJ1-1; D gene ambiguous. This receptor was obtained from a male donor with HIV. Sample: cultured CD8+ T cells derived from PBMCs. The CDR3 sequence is CASSPSGEGRAFF. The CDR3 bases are TGTGCCAGCAGTCCCTCCGGGGAGGGAAGAGCTTTCTTT.